This T cell receptor (beta chain) was recovered during a study of tumor-infiltrating lymphocytes in glioblastoma multiforme. CDR1 is SGHKS and CDR2 is YYEKEE in the germline V gene (reference sequence). There are 15 residues in the CDR3. V was shortened by 0 bases and J by 10 bases, with 18 bases between the two germline ends. Multiple V-beta primers and a C-beta primer amplified TCRB from RNA. No unique molecular identifiers were described for these TCRB libraries. TCRdb reprocessed the multiplex PCR reads with MiXCR, giving one entry per CDR3 protein. The repertoire has over 14,000 distinct CDR3 sequences, under 85% of them found once; the top ten carry over 35%. Findings and limits, study-wide: The T cells in this sample were not sorted into functional subsets.

Details on this clonotype: What it binds is not known.

The V call is TRBV5-5, the J call TRBJ2-3; a weak D match, TRBD1 (6 bases). This clonotype originated in a male donor with glioblastoma. Sequenced sample: brain tumor tissue. The CDR3 bases are TGTGCCAGCAGCTTGGACCGGGCCCAAGGGGGTCCGCAGTATTTT. It translates to CASSLDRAQGGPQYF.